This T cell receptor beta chain was identified during a study of cytomegalovirus exposure and HLA in healthy donors. Study summary: The same platform was used for the 110 or so validation repertoires and the 600 to 700 first-cohort repertoires, a later analysis reported.

General study findings and limits: The investigators catalogued 164 TCR beta chains as cytomegalovirus-associated.

TCRdb keeps only in-frame clones here, not all; method: immunoSEQ multiplex PCR. The sample carries some 110,000 clones, 88% recorded once. Notes on this clone: Its antigen is undetermined.

The donors were members of the approximately 130-subject validation cohort (separate from the approximately 670-subject first cohort). The CDR3 consists of 16 residues. V was shortened by 6 bases and J by 1 base, with 18 bases between the two germline ends. CDR1 is MNHEY and CDR2 is SMNVEV in the germline V gene (reference sequence). The sample was PBMCs. The chain links TRBV27 to TRBJ1-2, with D possibly matching TRBD1 (5 bases). This sequence originates from a young man in good health and CMV-seronegative. The CDR3, as DNA: TGTGCCAGCAGCCGTAGCGGGGGGTTGGGTAACTATGGCTACACCTTC. It translates to CASSRSGGLGNYGYTF.